Below, 18 T cell receptor beta chains from the same sample are listed, as sequenced in a study of T-cell reconstitution after alpha-beta-depleted transplantation in children. Unique molecular identifiers featured in how the TCRbeta library was prepared. TCRdb recomputed calls from the PCR reads with MiXCR, one row per CDR3 protein. This sample has more than 200,000 distinct CDR3 sequences, with about 9.6% found just once. The sequencing here drew on PBMCs from the stem cell graft donor, taken from the stem cell graft. Source of these receptors: a human donor who donated a stem cell graft to a child with SCID.

This clonotype was seen at least ten times. The chain uses TRBV5-1 and TRBJ2-2; maybe TRBD1 (5 bases). Deletions cut 4 bases from V and 0 bases from J, with 10 bases between. The germline V gene has CDR1 SGHRS and CDR2 YFSETQ. The CDR3 totals 15 residues. DNA of the CDR3: TGCGCCAGCAGCAAAGGGGCCGCGAACACCGGGGAGCTGTTTTTT. Its translation is CASSKGAANTGELFF.

This chain joins TRBV3-1 and TRBJ1-4; no definite D call. The V gene's germline CDR1 is LGHDT and CDR2 YNNKEL (reference sequence). The CDR3 is 15 amino acids. V was pared by 3 bases and J by 4 bases, with 12 bases between. In nucleotides, the CDR3 is TGTGCCAGCAGCCAGGGGAAACGGCTTAATGAAAAACTGTTTTTT. Translating gives CASSQGKRLNEKLFF.

This clonotype has ten or more counts. The chain joins TRBV4-1 to TRBJ1-6; D may be TRBD1 (6 bases). Germline values: CDR1 MGHRA, CDR2 YSYEKL. The CDR3 contains 15 residues. With 2 bases removed from V and 9 bases from J, the gap between germline ends came to 14 bases. CDR3 sequence (DNA): TGCGCCAGCAGCCAATGGGGGCAGGGTAGTTCACCCCTCCACTTT. This codes for CASSQWGQGSSPLHF.

J is TRBJ2-3 and V is TRBV11-2, with D uncertain. This CDR3 is built from 17 residues. Germline CDR1 SGHAT, CDR2 FQNNGV. The V end lost 2 bases, the J end lost 0 bases, and 15 bases lay between the germline ends. Here the CDR3 DNA reads TGTGCCAGCAGCTTAAGGTCCAGACAACTTAGCACAGATACGCAGTATTTT. Amino acid sequence: CASSLRSRQLSTDTQYF.

The sample holds many counts of this clonotype. J is TRBJ2-1 and V is TRBV11-2; D is unclear. The germline CDR1 and CDR2 sequences are SGHAT and FQNNGV. The V end lost 1 base, the J end lost 3 bases, and 7 bases lay between the germline ends. CDR3 length: 14 residues. CDR3 in amino acids: CASSLAPVYNEQFF. The CDR3 DNA reads TGTGCCAGCAGCTTAGCCCCGGTCTACAATGAGCAGTTCTTC. Full variable domain (outside the CDR3, taken from reference TRBV11-2 and TRBJ2-1): EAGVAQSPRYKIIEKRQSVAFWCNPISGHATLYWYQQILGQGPKLLIQFQNNGVVDDSQLPKDRFSAERLKGVDSTLKIQPAKLEDSAVYLCASSLAPVYNEQFFGPGTRLTVL.

This clonotype was found many times. The rearrangement joins TRBV4-3 to TRBJ1-1; D remains ambiguous. Germline CDR1 is LGHNA and CDR2 is YSLEER. This CDR3 is 15 amino acids long. Deletions cut 0 bases from V and 4 bases from J, with 12 bases between. The CDR3 DNA reads as TGCGCCAGCAGCCAAGATCTGGGTGGCGGCACTGAAGCTTTCTTT. This gives the protein CASSQDLGGGTEAFF.

In the case of this clonotype: Compared with germline, one end of the junction differs, possibly owing to a read error. The J gene is TRBJ2-2, the V gene TRBV12-3 or TRBV12-4; TRBD1 aligns across 8 bases. The CDR3 totals 18 residues. Here the CDR3 DNA reads TGTGCCATCAGTTCCCGGGACAGGATTGCCTGGAACACCGGGGAGCTGTTTTTT. Encoded protein: CAISSRDRIAWNTGELFF.

The sample holds many counts of this clonotype. The chain has TRBV20-1 and TRBJ2-7; D might be TRBD1 (5 bases). V dropped 5 bases and J dropped 7 bases, with 15 bases sitting between them. The CDR3 has 12 residues. The germline gives CDR1 DFQATT, CDR2 SNEGSKA (reference sequence). In DNA form, the CDR3 reads TGCAGTGCTGGAAGGGGTCCGAGGGAGCAGTACTTC. This gives the protein CSAGRGPREQYF.

V and J are TRBV5-4 and TRBJ2-5, with D uncertain. The germline V and J ends were trimmed by 8 bases and 1 base, with 15 bases remaining between them. This CDR3 region has 14 residues. The V gene's germline CDR1 is SGHNT and CDR2 YYREEE (reference sequence). The DNA for the CDR3 is TGTGCCAGTGGCAATCAAGGGCTCCAAGAGACCCAGTACTTC. It is translated as CASGNQGLQETQYF.

V is TRBV7-9 and J is TRBJ2-3, with D possibly matching TRBD2 (6 bases). V was cut by 8 bases and J by 0 bases, with 18 bases left in between. The CDR3 spans 16 residues. Germline lookup yields CDR1 SEHNR and CDR2 FQNEAQ (reference sequence). The CDR3 coding sequence is TGTGCCAGCCAACCCCGGGGGACCCAGAGCACAGATACGCAGTATTTT. Its protein product is CASQPRGTQSTDTQYF. Looking up the rest from reference TRBV7-9 and TRBJ2-3 gives the full variable domain: DTGVSQNPRHKITKRGQNVTFRCDPISEHNRLYWYRQTLGQGPEFLTYFQNEAQLEKSRLLSDRFSAERPKGSFSTLEIQRTEQGDSAMYLCASQPRGTQSTDTQYFGPGTRLTVL.

The chain has TRBV5-1 and TRBJ2-2; 8 bases are shared with TRBD2. This CDR3 spans 17 amino acids. Germline-derived CDR1 and CDR2 are SGHRS and YFSETQ. Trimming at V came to 1 base and at J to 5 bases, leaving 10 bases not matched to a gene. This chain's CDR3 is CASSLFLAREDTGELFF. The CDR3 region has the DNA TGCGCCAGCAGCTTGTTCCTAGCGCGGGAGGATACCGGGGAGCTGTTTTTT.

This clonotype was counted many times. The chain joins TRBV5-1 to TRBJ1-6; 9 bases agree with TRBD1. V was clipped by 0 bases and J by 5 bases; unmatched bases: 3. Germline CDR1 is SGHRS and CDR2 is YFSETQ. The CDR3 is made up of 16 amino acids. The CDR3 coding sequence is TGCGCCAGCAGCTTGGACGGACAGGGGAATAATTCACCCCTCCACTTT. Residues: CASSLDGQGNNSPLHF.

This clonotype has at least ten counts. The chain combines TRBV7-2 with TRBJ2-1, with D possibly matching TRBD2 (6 bases). Trimming pared 4 bases from V and 4 bases from J, leaving 14 bases between. The CDR3 has 15 amino acids. Looked up from germline, CDR1 is SGHTA and CDR2 is FQGNSA. CDR3 sequence reads: CASSSIGGIYNEQFF. Here the CDR3 DNA reads TGTGCCAGCAGCTCTATAGGCGGGATTTACAATGAGCAGTTCTTC. The full variable domain, its missing parts supplied by reference TRBV7-2 and TRBJ2-1, is GAGVSQSPSNKVTEKGKDVELRCDPISGHTALYWYRQSLGQGLEFLIYFQGNSAPDKSGLPSDRFSAERTGGSVSTLTIQRTQQEDSAVYLCASSSIGGIYNEQFFGPGTRLTVL.

This clonotype came up a few times. The chain combines TRBV12-3 or TRBV12-4 with TRBJ2-3, with D possibly being TRBD1 (5 bases). V shed 6 bases and J shed 6 bases, with 10 bases lying between them. The CDR3 contains 12 residues. CDR3 nucleotide sequence: TGTGCCAGCAGCAGGGCTGTCGATACGCAGTATTTT. Its protein is CASSRAVDTQYF.

In its sample, this clonotype was seen many times. The gene calls are TRBV2 and TRBJ2-2; the D is unclear. V lost 7 bases, J lost 7 bases, and 7 bases lay in between. The CDR3 contains 11 residues. Germline-derived CDR1 and CDR2 are SNHLY and FYNNEI. DNA for the CDR3: TGTGCCAGCATACTAAGCGGGGAGCTGTTTTTT. Its translation is CASILSGELFF.

In its sample, this clonotype was seen many times. The genes are TRBV4-3 and TRBJ2-5, with 7 bases identical to TRBD1. After removal of 0 bases from V and 5 bases from J, the junction contained 12 bases not matched to a gene. CDR3 length: 17 residues. Germline V CDR1 and CDR2: LGHNA, YSLEER. DNA of the CDR3: TGCGCCAGCAGCCAAGATCCAACCGGGACAGCGGTTGAGACCCAGTACTTC. It yields the protein CASSQDPTGTAVETQYF.

This clonotype was counted ten times or more. The chain employs TRBV5-1 and TRBJ2-7; no clear D. The length of the CDR3 is 15 residues. V was trimmed by 0 bases and J by 2 bases, leaving 12 bases between them. In germline, CDR1 is SGHRS, CDR2 YFSETQ. Here the CDR3 reads CASSLAFGSTYEQYF. The CDR3 nucleotides are TGCGCCAGCAGCTTGGCCTTTGGGTCCACCTACGAGCAGTACTTC. Variable domain in full (rest from reference TRBV5-1 and TRBJ2-7): KAGVTQTPRYLIKTRGQQVTLSCSPISGHRSVSWYQQTPGQGLQFLFEYFSETQRNKGNFPGRFSGRQFSNSRSEMNVSTLELGDSALYLCASSLAFGSTYEQYFGPGTRLTVT.

This clonotype was observed many times. The chain is built from TRBV5-1 and TRBJ1-2, with TRBD1 as a possible D gene (5 bases). V gave up 0 bases and J gave up 8 bases, with 11 bases separating them. The germline V gene has CDR1 SGHRS and CDR2 YFSETQ. CDR3 length: 13 residues. CDR3 amino acids: CASSLETVPGYTF. The CDR3 bases are TGCGCCAGCAGCTTGGAGACAGTACCCGGCTACACCTTC.